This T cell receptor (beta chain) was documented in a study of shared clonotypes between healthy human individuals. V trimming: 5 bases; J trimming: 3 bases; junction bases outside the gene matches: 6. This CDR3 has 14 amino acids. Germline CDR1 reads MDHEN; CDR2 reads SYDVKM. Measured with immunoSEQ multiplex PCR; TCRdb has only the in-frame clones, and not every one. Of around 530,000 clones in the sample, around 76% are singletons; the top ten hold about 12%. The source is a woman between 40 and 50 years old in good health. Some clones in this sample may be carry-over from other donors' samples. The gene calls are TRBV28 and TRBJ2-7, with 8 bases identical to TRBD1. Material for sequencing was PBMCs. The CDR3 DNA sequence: TGTGCCAGCAGTCAAAGACAGGGGAACTACGAGCAGTACTTC. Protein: CASSQRQGNYEQYF.